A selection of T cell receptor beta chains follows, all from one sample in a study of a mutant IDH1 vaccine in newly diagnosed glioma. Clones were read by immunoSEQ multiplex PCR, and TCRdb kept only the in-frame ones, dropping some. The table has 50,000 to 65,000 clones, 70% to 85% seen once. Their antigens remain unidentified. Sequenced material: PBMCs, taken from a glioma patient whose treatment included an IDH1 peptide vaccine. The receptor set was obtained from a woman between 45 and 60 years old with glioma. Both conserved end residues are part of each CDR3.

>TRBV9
CASSTGTLGNQPQHF
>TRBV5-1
CASGTGEQFF
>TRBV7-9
CASSSAPDTQYF
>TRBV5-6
CASIYRGIDYGYTF
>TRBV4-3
CASSSRVFNEKLFF
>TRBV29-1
CSVEGRGQGEQYF
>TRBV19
CASRDRGGGNQPQHF
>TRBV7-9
CASSLAREQGKGTGELFF
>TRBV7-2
CASSPTGQGHGYTF
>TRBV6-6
CASSSGQGKGNTIYF
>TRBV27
CASSLTLQGLRNEQYF
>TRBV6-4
CASSDSDRATEAFF
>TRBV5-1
CASSLMASGAQETQYF
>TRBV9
CASSNHGLGETQYF
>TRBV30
CAWSVSGGGNQPQHF
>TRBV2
CASSGETGYQPQHF
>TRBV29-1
CSVVMRYYETQYF
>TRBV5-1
CASSPDGGGTGELFF
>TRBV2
CANGGGALGAGELFF
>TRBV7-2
CASSLNRFQPQHF
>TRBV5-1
CASSLGARETQYF
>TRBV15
CATSGLGEANEKLFF
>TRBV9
CASSPIGRAYEAFF
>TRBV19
CASSIERGYGPSSGNTIYF
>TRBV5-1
CASKVQGESYEQYF
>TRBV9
CASSLDGEPYEQYF
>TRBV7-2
CASSRRASGITDTQYF
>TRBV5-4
CASSFSGSSYNSPLHF
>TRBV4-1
CASSQGQGIRAFF
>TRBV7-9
CASTLVNRGDGYTF
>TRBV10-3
CAIRRTNYGYTF
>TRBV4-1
CASSPSVGPGNYGYTF
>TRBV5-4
CASSLTGLHEQYF
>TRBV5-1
CASSLSYNEQFF
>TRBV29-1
CSVVIGNTEAFF
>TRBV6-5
CASSKTGDGYTF
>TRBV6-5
CASSYQGGMKGYTF
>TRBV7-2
CASSLNPYQETQYF
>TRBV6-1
CASSVRLGYGYTF
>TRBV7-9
CASSLASRDLSYEQYF
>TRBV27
CASRPYPGAYGYTF
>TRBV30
CAWSVPRSEKLFF
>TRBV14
CASSQGGGGRSSYNEQFF
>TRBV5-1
CASSLGDSTDTQYF
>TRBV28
CASSFGTRTEAFF
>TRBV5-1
CASSLAPTSRTGELFF
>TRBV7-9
CASSPPGTFEAFF
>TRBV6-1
CASSVDRNYGYTF
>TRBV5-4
CASSLAGRGRGYTF
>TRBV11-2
CASSSALAGGQETQYF
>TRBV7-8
CASSLVATGGRQPQHF
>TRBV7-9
CASSFPLGQGETQYF
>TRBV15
CATSFPADTQYF
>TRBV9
CASDTNTGELFF